What follows are 12 T cell receptor beta chains derived from one specimen sequenced in a study of identical twins. TCRdb redid the calling of the 5' RACE reads with MiXCR, one entry per CDR3 protein. The sample records approximately 190,000 distinct CDR3 sequences, approximately 15% being singletons. A further study also used this sample, focusing on T cells expressing NK-cell markers.

Specimen: CD8+ T cells sorted from blood. The receptors stem from a woman between 18 and 29 years old in good health.

There are a few counts of this clonotype. This chain uses TRBV7-9 with TRBJ2-5; weak D call: TRBD1 (5 bases). V shed 5 bases and J shed 4 bases, with 17 bases lying between them. Germline-derived CDR1 and CDR2 are SEHNR and FQNEAQ (reference sequence). This CDR3 region has 15 residues. In DNA form, the CDR3 reads TGTGCCAGCAGCACCCTTGGTGGGGCGCCAGAGACCCAGTACTTC. This sequence encodes CASSTLGGAPETQYF.

The rearrangement links TRBV12-3 or TRBV12-4 to TRBJ2-7; either TRBD1 or TRBD2 may fit D (5 bases each). V lost 0 bases to trimming and J lost 0 bases, with 9 bases between them. CDR3 length: 15 amino acids. The CDR3 DNA follows: TGTGCCAGCAGTTTAGCGCTCGGGACCTCCTACGAGCAGTACTTC. It specifies CASSLALGTSYEQYF.

This clonotype was seen more than once but under ten times. The J gene is TRBJ2-3, the V gene TRBV7-9; the D gene could be TRBD1 or TRBD2 (5 bases each). Germline CDR1 is SEHNR and CDR2 is FQNEAQ (reference sequence). CDR3 length equals 16 residues. V shed 4 bases and J shed 4 bases, with 18 bases lying between them. The CDR3 loop is CASSYTGTLSPDTQYF. CDR3 nucleotide sequence: TGTGCCAGCAGCTACACCGGGACCCTTTCCCCAGATACGCAGTATTTT.

This clonotype was seen only a few times. The V and J genes are TRBV19 and TRBJ1-1, with D unclear. This CDR3 comprises 14 residues. The V end lost 6 bases, the J end lost 0 bases, and 11 bases lay between the germline ends. The germline gives CDR1 LNHDA, CDR2 SQIVND (reference sequence). In nucleotides, the CDR3 is TGTGCCAGTAGCCATGACGGGATGAACACTGAAGCTTTCTTT. This sequence encodes CASSHDGMNTEAFF.

The chain uses TRBV10-3 and TRBJ1-2; D may be TRBD1 (5 bases). This CDR3 is 15 amino acids long. V shed 0 bases and J shed 4 bases, with 12 bases lying between them. Germline V gene data show CDR1 as ENHRY and CDR2 as SYGVKD. CDR3 residues: CAISESADSSYGYTF. CDR3 nucleotides: TGTGCCATCAGTGAGTCGGCAGACAGTAGCTATGGCTACACCTTC.

V gene TRBV20-1 combines with J gene TRBJ2-4, with D hard to call. V was shortened by 0 bases and J by 0 bases, with 15 bases between the two germline ends. The CDR3 is 17 amino acids. Germline V gene data show CDR1 as DFQATT and CDR2 as SNEGSKA (reference sequence). CDR3 in DNA: TGCAGTGCTAGAGATTTAGGGCGTCTTCTAGCCAAAAACATTCAGTACTTC. Its protein is CSARDLGRLLAKNIQYF.

In its sample, this clonotype was seen a few times. V usage is TRBV9 and J usage is TRBJ2-7; 9 bases align to TRBD1. Germline assignment: CDR1 SGDLS and CDR2 YYNGEE. V lost 0 bases and J lost 2; bases outside the gene matches: 3. The CDR3 length is 15 residues. In nucleotides, the CDR3 is TGTGCCAGCAGCGTAGCGGGACAGGGTCCCTACGAGCAGTACTTC. Translated, it gives CASSVAGQGPYEQYF.

This clonotype was counted at least ten times. The CDR3 loop is CASSLRPDTEAFF. DNA of the CDR3: TGTGCCAGCAGTTTAAGACCCGACACTGAAGCTTTCTTT. The V call is TRBV12-3 or TRBV12-4, the J call TRBJ1-1; no firm D call. The CDR3 is 13 residues long. The V gene lost 2 bases and the J gene lost 3 bases, with 7 bases spanning the gap.

This chain links TRBV12-3 or TRBV12-4 with TRBJ2-2; 7 bases match TRBD2. This CDR3 spans 12 amino acids. The CDR3 here is CALWGGTGELFF. The CDR3 bases are TGTGCTTTATGGGGGGGCACCGGGGAGCTGTTTTTT.

This clonotype was picked up a small number of times. The genes are TRBV9 and TRBJ1-4; the D gene is possibly TRBD1 (6 bases). CDR3 length: 14 residues. Germline loops: CDR1 SGDLS, CDR2 YYNGEE. Trimming took off 4 bases at V and 1 base at J, with 8 bases between the two ends. The CDR3 nucleotides are TGTGCCAGCAGCACGACAGGAACTAATGAAAAACTGTTTTTT. It is translated as CASSTTGTNEKLFF.

This clonotype occurred a few times. The chain recombines TRBV9 with TRBJ2-5, with 7 bases that match TRBD1. Germline values: CDR1 SGDLS, CDR2 YYNGEE. CDR3 length: 15 amino acids. Germline trimming cut 0 bases from V and 1 base from J; bases unmatched to any gene: 3. The CDR3 DNA follows: TGTGCCAGCAGCGTAGAGGGGACAGTCCAAGAGACCCAGTACTTC. Translating it yields CASSVEGTVQETQYF.

This clonotype has more than one count but fewer than ten. V usage is TRBV28 and J usage is TRBJ2-7; D perhaps matches TRBD1 (6 bases). V was cut by 7 bases and J by 7 bases, with 23 bases left in between. The CDR3 has 15 amino acids. In germline, CDR1 is MDHEN, CDR2 SYDVKM. This CDR3 is CASTFWLRGRREQYF. CDR3 DNA: TGTGCCAGCACCTTCTGGCTCAGGGGACGTCGTGAGCAGTACTTC. Looking up the rest from reference TRBV28 and TRBJ2-7 gives the full variable domain: DVKVTQSSRYLVKRTGEKVFLECVQDMDHENMFWYRQDPGLGLRLIYFSYDVKMKEKGDIPEGYSVSREKKERFSLILESASTNQTSMYLCASTFWLRGRREQYFGPGTRLTVT.